Following are 5 T cell receptor beta chains from one sample sequenced in a study of cytomegalovirus exposure and HLA in healthy donors. In the PCR, 60 Vbeta and 13 Jbeta primers were used. The protocol was immunoSEQ multiplex PCR, while the TCRdb copy is restricted to in-frame clones and leaves out a portion. Of about 130,000 clones in the sample, approximately 84% were seen once. The sequenced material came from PBMCs. These receptors originate from a man in his late teens or twenties in good health and CMV-seropositive.

In its sample, this clone was seen once. This chain joins TRBV4-3 and TRBJ1-4, with D unclear. Germline V gene lookup returns CDR1 LGHNA and CDR2 YSLEER. The CDR3 is made up of 14 amino acids. The germline V and J ends were trimmed by 1 base and 9 bases, with 12 bases remaining between them. The CDR3 sequence: CASSQVETEKKLFF. The CDR3 DNA follows: TGCGCCAGCAGCCAAGTGGAGACCGAGAAAAAACTGTTTTTT.

The V and J genes are TRBV7-8 and TRBJ2-2; weak D call: TRBD2 (5 bases). The CDR3 contains 13 residues. Germline V lookup: CDR1 SGHVS, CDR2 FQNEAQ. V lost 1 base, J lost 7 bases, and 7 bases lay in between. In DNA, the CDR3 is TGTGCCAGCAGCTTAGACGGGATCGGGGAGCTGTTTTTT. It translates to CASSLDGIGELFF.

The gene calls are TRBV4-3 and TRBJ2-5, with 15 nucleotides matching TRBD2. Germline V gene sequence: CDR1 LGHNA, CDR2 YSLEER. V shed 3 bases and J 1 base; nucleotides not matched to a gene: 15. There are 21 residues in the CDR3. Here the CDR3 reads CASSQDIGLAGGFGFQETQYF. The CDR3 DNA reads TGCGCCAGCAGCCAGGACATTGGACTAGCGGGAGGGTTTGGGTTCCAAGAGACCCAGTACTTC.

With regard to this clone: The junction does not match germline at one end; this may be a read error. The chain employs TRBV7-9 and TRBJ2-2; a possible D gene is TRBD2 (5 bases). Germline lookup yields CDR1 SEHNR and CDR2 FQNEAQ (reference sequence). CDR3 length equals 13 residues. The CDR3: CSSSRDGSGELFF. The CDR3 nucleotides are TGTTCCAGCAGCCGGGATGGGTCCGGGGAGCTGTTTTTT.

The chain uses TRBV5-1 and TRBJ1-6; possibly TRBD1 for D (5 bases). V lost 1 base to trimming and J lost 7 bases, with 15 bases between them. CDR1 and CDR2 from the germline V gene are SGHRS and YFSETQ. CDR3 length: 16 residues. CDR3 coding DNA: TGCGCCAGCAGCTTGTGGCCAGGGTCGGAGAATTCACCCCTCCACTTT. This codes for CASSLWPGSENSPLHF.